This is a list of T cell receptor beta chains from one sample in a study of OX40 agonist ivuxolimab in advanced cancers. Using immunoSEQ multiplex PCR, the repertoire was profiled, and TCRdb retains in-frame clones only, with some absent. The top ten clones hold under 1.5% of a sample with tens of thousands of clones, roughly 90% of them seen once. The input for sequencing was CD4+ or CD8+ T cells sorted from blood, taken in a trial of the OX40 agonist ivuxolimab. The receptors were gathered from an adult with an advanced solid tumor such as melanoma, head and neck, liver or kidney cancer. CDR3s include the opening cysteine and the closing phenylalanine or tryptophan. D genes are given only for firm matches. Size is omitted from some rows. Given values are once, few, many or a class for expanded clones.

V	D	J	size	CDR3	DNA
TRBV7-3	NA	TRBJ2-3	once	CASSPAETEHTDTQYF	TGTGCCAGCAGCCCCGCGGAAACCGAACACACAGATACGCAGTATTTT
TRBV28	NA	TRBJ1-2	NA	CASSTAYGYTF	TGTGCCAGCTCGACAGCCTATGGCTACACCTTC
TRBV27	TRBD1	TRBJ1-6	NA	CASSSNTGGRSPLHF	TGTGCCAGCAGTTCAAACACAGGGGGACGATCACCCCTCCACTTT
TRBV30	NA	TRBJ1-1	NA	CAWSAETNTEAFF	TGTGCCTGGAGCGCAGAAACTAACACTGAAGCTTTCTTT
TRBV5-1	NA	TRBJ1-3	NA	CASSPPQGSGNTIYF	TGCGCCAGCAGCCCACCTCAGGGTTCTGGAAACACCATATATTTT
TRBV7-9	TRBD1	TRBJ1-6	once	CASSATGRNSPLHF	TGTGCCAGCAGCGCGACAGGGCGGAATTCACCCCTCCACTTT
TRBV7-8	NA	TRBJ1-5	NA	CASSLWDQSNQPQHF	TGTGCCAGCAGCTTATGGGACCAAAGCAATCAGCCCCAGCATTTT
TRBV28	NA	TRBJ1-2	NA	CASSPGGANYGYTF	TGTGCCAGCAGTCCTGGGGGGGCTAACTATGGCTACACCTTC
TRBV28	NA	TRBJ1-1	NA	CASSFSSVDSGLTEAFF	TGTGCCAGCAGTTTTTCCTCCGTCGACAGCGGGTTAACTGAAGCTTTCTTT
TRBV5-1	NA	TRBJ2-1	NA	CASSLGSDFDEQFF	TGCGCCAGCAGCTTGGGATCCGATTTTGATGAGCAGTTCTTC
TRBV7-3	TRBD1	TRBJ1-6	NA	CASSLKGGSALHF	TGTGCCAGCAGCTTAAAAGGGGGCTCGGCCCTCCACTTT
TRBV5-1	NA	TRBJ1-3	NA	CASRDDRNSGNTIYF	TGCGCCAGCAGGGATGACAGGAACTCTGGAAACACCATATATTTT
TRBV5-1	TRBD2	TRBJ2-1	NA	CASSQYGTSGNEQFF	TGCGCCAGCAGTCAATACGGGACTAGCGGGAATGAGCAGTTCTTC
TRBV6-4	NA	TRBJ2-3	NA	CASRGGSDTQYF	TGTGCCAGTCGCGGAGGTTCAGATACGCAGTATTTT
TRBV4-2	TRBD2	TRBJ2-1	NA	CASSNPGLADYNEQFF	TGTGCCAGCAGCAACCCGGGGCTAGCGGACTACAATGAGCAGTTCTTC
TRBV6-1	TRBD1	TRBJ1-2	once	CATGTGVYGYTF	TGTGCCACGGGTACAGGGGTCTATGGCTACACCTTC
TRBV5-1	TRBD2	TRBJ2-1	NA	CASRPTGTSGGNEQFF	TGCGCCAGCCGCCCGACTGGGACTAGCGGGGGGAATGAGCAGTTCTTC
TRBV6-5	TRBD1	TRBJ2-2	NA	CASSHRDRGPWELFF	TGTGCCAGCAGTCACCGGGACAGGGGCCCTTGGGAGCTGTTTTTT
TRBV6-5	NA	TRBJ2-1	once	CASSPRGTTNNEQFF	TGTGCCAGCAGCCCCCGGGGGACGACCAACAATGAGCAGTTCTTC
TRBV27	NA	TRBJ2-1	NA	CASSHTTRSPGAAEQFF	TGTGCCAGCAGTCACACCACTAGGTCCCCCGGCGCGGCTGAGCAGTTCTTC
TRBV10-2	TRBD1	TRBJ1-3	NA	CASSGSRDSGNTIYF	TGCGCCAGCAGTGGGAGTCGGGACAGCGGAAACACCATATATTTT
TRBV19	TRBD1	TRBJ1-5	NA	CASSMGGQGNQPQHF	TGTGCCAGTAGTATGGGGGGACAGGGCAATCAGCCCCAGCATTTT
TRBV5-1	NA	TRBJ2-7	NA	CASSPLRGGNYEQYF	TGCGCCAGCAGCCCCCTCCGGGGAGGAAACTACGAGCAGTACTTC
TRBV30	TRBD1	TRBJ1-2	NA	CAWTTGTGKFGYTF	TGTGCCTGGACTACCGGGACAGGGAAATTTGGCTACACCTTC
TRBV7-9	TRBD2	TRBJ2-1	NA	CASSFTSGAPEQFF	TGTGCCAGCAGCTTTACTAGCGGGGCCCCTGAGCAGTTCTTC
TRBV7-3	NA	TRBJ1-1	NA	CASSLLRNTEAFF	TGTGCCAGCAGCTTGCTCCGGAACACTGAAGCTTTCTTT
TRBV5-1	NA	TRBJ2-1	NA	CASSGAVGSYNEQFF	TGCGCCAGCAGCGGTGCGGTCGGTTCCTACAATGAGCAGTTCTTC
TRBV28	NA	TRBJ1-6	NA	CASSFGGASVTLHF	TGTGCCAGCAGTTTTGGGGGCGCCTCCGTCACCCTCCACTTT
TRBV5-8	TRBD1	TRBJ1-1	few	CASSYDRDGKAFF	TGTGCCAGCAGCTACGACAGGGACGGGAAAGCTTTCTTT
TRBV20-1	NA	TRBJ2-1	NA	CSAGGLLGQFF	TGCAGTGCGGGGGGCCTTCTCGGGCAGTTCTTC
TRBV7-2	NA	TRBJ2-5	NA	CASSPPATGTQYF	TGTGCCAGCAGCCCTCCCGCCACAGGGACCCAGTACTTC
TRBV2	NA	TRBJ1-1	NA	CASSGGVEMNTEAFF	TGTGCCAGCAGTGGAGGGGTTGAAATGAACACTGAAGCTTTCTTT
TRBV11-2	NA	TRBJ1-1	NA	CASSLKVSNTEAFF	TGTGCCAGCAGCTTAAAGGTATCGAACACTGAAGCTTTCTTT
TRBV28	NA	TRBJ1-5	NA	CASSLPGIRQPQHF	TGTGCCAGCAGTTTACCGGGTATTCGGCAGCCCCAGCATTTT
TRBV6-6	NA	TRBJ1-2	NA	CASIHHAGRVKLSYTF	TGTGCCAGCATCCACCACGCGGGCAGGGTGAAACTAAGCTACACCTTC
TRBV9	NA	TRBJ2-7	NA	CASSVGEGASYEQYF	TGTGCCAGCAGCGTAGGTGAAGGAGCCTCCTACGAGCAGTACTTC
TRBV6-5	NA	TRBJ2-1	once	CASSYRKGTYNEQFF	TGTGCCAGCAGTTACAGGAAGGGAACCTACAATGAGCAGTTCTTC
TRBV4-1	TRBD1	TRBJ2-3	NA	CASSHRQGQRIDTQYF	TGCGCCAGCAGCCATCGACAGGGCCAACGAATAGATACGCAGTATTTT
TRBV2	NA	TRBJ2-1	NA	CAAGQGARNEQFF	TGTGCCGCCGGGCAGGGCGCTCGGAATGAGCAGTTCTTC
TRBV5-1	NA	TRBJ2-3	NA	CASKEQASTDTQYF	TGCGCCAGCAAAGAACAAGCTAGCACAGATACGCAGTATTTT
TRBV5-1	NA	TRBJ1-5	once	CASSLGDNEPQHF	TGCGCCAGCAGCTTGGGCGACAACGAGCCCCAGCATTTT
TRBV5-4	NA	TRBJ2-7	NA	CASSPTYEQYF	TGTGCCAGCAGCCCAACCTACGAGCAGTACTTC
TRBV10-3	NA	TRBJ2-3	NA	CAISESASPTDTQYF	TGTGCCATCAGTGAGTCCGCTAGTCCCACAGATACGCAGTATTTT
TRBV5-1	TRBD1	TRBJ2-7	few	CASSSRDSLLGEQYF	TGCGCCAGCAGCTCTAGGGACAGCTTGCTGGGGGAGCAGTACTTC
TRBV5-6	NA	TRBJ2-5	NA	CASSIGLQETQYF	TGTGCCAGCAGCATAGGACTGCAAGAGACCCAGTACTTC
TRBV18	NA	TRBJ2-2	NA	CASSPIRTVRNTGELFF	TGTGCCAGCTCACCCATCCGGACAGTCCGTAACACCGGGGAGCTGTTTTTT
TRBV30	NA	TRBJ1-4	NA	CAWSGGGGNEKLFF	TGTGCCTGGAGTGGGGGAGGGGGGAATGAAAAACTGTTTTTT
TRBV6-1	NA	TRBJ2-6	NA	CASIRDKAGANVLTF	TGTGCCAGCATTAGGGACAAAGCTGGGGCCAACGTCCTGACTTTC